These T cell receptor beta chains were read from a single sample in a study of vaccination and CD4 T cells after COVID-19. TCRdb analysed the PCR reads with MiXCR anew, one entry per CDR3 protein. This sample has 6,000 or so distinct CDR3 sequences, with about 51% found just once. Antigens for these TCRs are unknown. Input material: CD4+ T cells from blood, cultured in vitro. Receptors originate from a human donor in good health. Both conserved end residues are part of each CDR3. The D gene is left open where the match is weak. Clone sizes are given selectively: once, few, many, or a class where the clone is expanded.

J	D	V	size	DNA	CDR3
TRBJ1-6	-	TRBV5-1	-	TGCGCCAGCAGCCCGGACAGTGATAATTCACCCCTCCACTTT	CASSPDSDNSPLHF
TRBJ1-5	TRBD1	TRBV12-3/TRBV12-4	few	TGTGCCAGCAGTTCATCGTGGGACAGGGGGCATCAGCCCCAGCATTTT	CASSSSWDRGHQPQHF
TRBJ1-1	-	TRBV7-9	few	TGTGCCAGCAGCGGGCAGGGCGGGGTCGTCGTGGCTTTCTTT	CASSGQGGVVVAFF
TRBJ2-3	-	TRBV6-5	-	TGTGCCAGCAGTTACTCTCTGTGGGCTAGCCTTGATGATACGCAGTATTTT	CASSYSLWASLDDTQYF
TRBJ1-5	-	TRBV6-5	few	TGTGCCAGCAGTTACTCGAATCGAGAGCCCCAGCATTTT	CASSYSNREPQHF
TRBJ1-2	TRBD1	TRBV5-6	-	TGTGCCAGCAGTTCGTATAACAGGGGGCAAAACTCTGGCTACACCTTC	CASSSYNRGQNSGYTF
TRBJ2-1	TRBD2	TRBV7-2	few	TGTGCCAGCAGTCCTACTAGCGGGTCCTACAATGAGCAGTTCTTC	CASSPTSGSYNEQFF
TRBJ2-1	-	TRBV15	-	TGTGCCACCAGCAGAGAGGCGGGACAAGGCAATGAGCAGTTCTTC	CATSREAGQGNEQFF
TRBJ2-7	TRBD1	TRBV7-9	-	TGTGCCAGCAGCTCTCCGACAGGGAAGGGGGCTTCGGGCTACGAGCAGTACTTC	CASSSPTGKGASGYEQYF
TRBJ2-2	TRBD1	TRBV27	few	TGTGCCAGCAGTGACCCATCCAGGGACAGGGGGCAGACCGGGGAGCTGTTTTTT	CASSDPSRDRGQTGELFF
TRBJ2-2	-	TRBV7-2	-	TGTGCCAGCAACTTATACCCGGGAGCGAACACCGGGGAGCTGTTTTTT	CASNLYPGANTGELFF
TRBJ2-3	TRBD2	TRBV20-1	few	TGCAGTGCTAGATCGGGACTAGCGGGGGGGCATCGCACAGATACGCAGTATTTT	CSARSGLAGGHRTDTQYF
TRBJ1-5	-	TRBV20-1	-	TGCAGTGCTAGATCAAGCCAGAGCAATCAGCCCCAGCATTTT	CSARSSQSNQPQHF
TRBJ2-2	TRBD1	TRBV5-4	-	TGTGCCAGCAGGACCGGGACAGGGAGGACCGGGGAGCTGTTTTTT	CASRTGTGRTGELFF
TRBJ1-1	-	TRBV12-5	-	TGTGCTAGTGGTTTGGCCAACACTGAAGCTTTCTTT	CASGLANTEAFF
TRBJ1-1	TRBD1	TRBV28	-	TGTGCCAGCAGTCGCCCCCTAGACAGGGCCCAAGGAGAAGCTTTCTTT	CASSRPLDRAQGEAFF
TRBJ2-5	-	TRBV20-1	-	TGCAGTGCTAGAGATCGGCTGGGCCTCAGGGCCCAGTACTTC	CSARDRLGLRAQYF
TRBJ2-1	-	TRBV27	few	TGTGCCAGCAGTTTACCCCGCGTCGGAGAGCAGTTCTTC	CASSLPRVGEQFF
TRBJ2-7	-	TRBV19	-	TGTGCCAGTAGTCTATTATCGGGATACGAGCAGTACTTC	CASSLLSGYEQYF
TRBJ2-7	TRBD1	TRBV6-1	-	TGTGCCAGCACTAGACAGGGGGGCTACGAGCAGTACTTC	CASTRQGGYEQYF
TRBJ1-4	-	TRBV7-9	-	TGTGCCGTCCCCCCCTCCACAGCGGATGAAAAACTGTTTTTT	CAVPPSTADEKLFF
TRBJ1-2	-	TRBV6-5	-	TGTGCCAGCAGTTATGGACGGAAGGCGGGCTACACCTTC	CASSYGRKAGYTF
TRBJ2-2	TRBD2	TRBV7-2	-	TGTGCCAGCAGGGGACTAGCGGGGAACACCGGGGAGCTGTTTTTT	CASRGLAGNTGELFF
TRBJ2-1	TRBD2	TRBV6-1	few	TGTGCCAGCAGTGGAGCACAAGCGGGGCTGACGAACAATGAGCAGTTCTTC	CASSGAQAGLTNNEQFF
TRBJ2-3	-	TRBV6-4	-	TGTGCCACCCCCGGGACACCTAAAAGCACAGATACGCAGTATTTT	CATPGTPKSTDTQYF
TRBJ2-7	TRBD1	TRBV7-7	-	TGTGCCAGCAGCCCCCTGGCGACAGGGGACACCTACGAGCAGTACTTC	CASSPLATGDTYEQYF